These 9 T cell receptor beta chains were sequenced from one sample in a study of blood T cells in healthy people across ages. Primers used in a second PCR of about 6 to 11 cycles were a sample-barcoded 5' primer and a J-beta primer mix. TCRdb independently ran MiXCR on the 5' RACE reads; one entry per CDR3 protein. The table includes 700,000 or so distinct CDR3 sequences, about 20% detected once. Sequenced material: blood. These receptors came from a man between 70 and 80 years old in good health.

This rearrangement joins TRBV2 to TRBJ2-3; TRBD2 matches 9 bases. Germline V lookup: CDR1 SNHLY, CDR2 FYNNEI. The CDR3 covers 16 residues. V shed 6 bases, J shed 5 bases, and the junction held 12 bases outside the gene matches. For the CDR3, the DNA is TGTGCCAGCAGCTCCCCGACTAGCGGAAAGAGAGATACGCAGTATTTT. As protein: CASSSPTSGKRDTQYF.

This chain uses TRBV3-1 with TRBJ1-5, with TRBD1 matching over 12 bases. This CDR3 has 15 residues. Germline lookup yields CDR1 LGHDT and CDR2 YNNKEL (reference sequence). With V trimmed by 5 bases and J by 6 bases, 5 bases remained unmatched. This CDR3 reads CASSAGTGGFQPQHF. In DNA form, the CDR3 reads TGTGCCAGCAGCGCCGGGACAGGGGGCTTTCAGCCCCAGCATTTT.

This clonotype has only a few counts. The V gene is TRBV6-5, the J gene TRBJ2-3, with 7 nucleotides matching TRBD2. CDR1 and CDR2 (germline): MNHEY, SVGAGI. The CDR3 sequence is 15 residues long. With V trimmed by 4 bases and J by 1 base, 5 bases remained unmatched. The CDR3 is CASSWGGLRTDTQYF. In DNA, the CDR3 is TGTGCCAGCAGTTGGGGGGGTCTGCGCACAGATACGCAGTATTTT.

This clonotype was seen only a few times. V and J are TRBV29-1 and TRBJ2-7, with 8 positions matching TRBD2. Germline V gives CDR1 SQVTM, CDR2 ANQGSEA. The CDR3 contains 14 residues. CDR3 amino acids: CNPPGTRLTYEQYV. Written as DNA, the CDR3 is TGCAACCCCCCAGGGACTAGGCTGACCTACGAGCAGTACGTC.

The chain links TRBV20-1 to TRBJ2-5; 10 bases fit TRBD1. The CDR3 totals 14 residues. V lost 4 bases and J lost 7; bases outside the gene matches: 9. CDR1 and CDR2 from the germline V gene are DFQATT and SNEGSKA (reference sequence). CDR3 amino acids: CSAIPGQGTVTQYF. DNA for the CDR3: TGCAGTGCTATACCGGGACAGGGGACAGTGACCCAGTACTTC.

Only a few counts were recorded for this clonotype. The chain has TRBV6-6 and TRBJ2-5; the D is unclear. The CDR3 spans 13 residues. Germline V gene sequence: CDR1 MNHNY, CDR2 SVGAGI (reference sequence). V was trimmed by 5 bases and J by 5 bases, leaving 12 bases between them. CDR3 loop: CASSPNPGETQYF. CDR3 DNA: TGTGCCAGCAGTCCGAACCCTGGGGAGACCCAGTACTTC.

This clonotype was seen a handful of times. This rearrangement joins TRBV7-6 to TRBJ1-4, with D unresolved. This CDR3 is built from 14 residues. Looked up from germline, CDR1 is SGHVS and CDR2 is FNYEAQ. Trimming cost V 3 bases and J 6 bases, with 11 bases left between them. CDR3 region: CASSLAGSDEKLFF. The CDR3 DNA follows: TGTGCCAGCAGCTTGGCGGGGTCCGATGAAAAACTGTTTTTT.

There are a few counts of this clonotype. The CDR3 is CASSSPGDRGYTEAFF. The CDR3 bases are TGTGCCAGCAGTTCGCCGGGGGACAGGGGCTACACTGAAGCTTTCTTT. The V and J genes are TRBV28 and TRBJ1-1; 10 bases are a match to TRBD1. Germline V gene lookup returns CDR1 MDHEN and CDR2 SYDVKM. The length of the CDR3 is 16 residues. V gave up 4 bases and J gave up 3 bases; unmatched junction bases: 8.

The V call is TRBV29-1, the J call TRBJ1-4; D call uncertain. The CDR3 contains 13 residues. Trimming took off 5 bases at V and 0 bases at J, with 7 bases between the two ends. Looked up from germline, CDR1 is SQVTM and CDR2 is ANQGSEA. In DNA form, the CDR3 reads TGCAGCGTTTATCCTACAACTAATGAAAAACTGTTTTTT. Its translation is CSVYPTTNEKLFF.